The rows below give T cell receptor beta chains drawn from one sample of a study of blood T cell repertoires in COVID-19. Profiling relied on immunoSEQ multiplex PCR, and the TCRdb table lists in-frame clones only, not all of them. Counted here are more than 65,000 clones, approximately 75% occurring once; the ten biggest clones make up roughly 6%. The material sequenced was peripheral blood. These receptor sequences come from a woman aged 55-69 years with acute or convalescent COVID-19. Each CDR3 is given with its conserved first and last residue. The order of the fields is V gene, clone size, D gene, J gene, CDR3 DNA, CDR3 protein. D genes are given only for firm matches. The size field is filled for only some rows; it gives once, few, many or a size class.

v_gene: TRBV6-1; abundance: NA; d_gene: NA; j_gene: TRBJ1-3; CDR3nt: TGTGCCAGCAGTGAAGGGCCGACGAGAGGCTCTGGAAACACCATATATTTT; CDR3aa: CASSEGPTRGSGNTIYF
v_gene: TRBV5-8; abundance: NA; d_gene: TRBD1; j_gene: TRBJ1-6; CDR3nt: TGTGCCAGCAGTCCTTGGGGACAGGAAAATTCACCCCTCCACTTT; CDR3aa: CASSPWGQENSPLHF
v_gene: TRBV28; abundance: NA; d_gene: TRBD1; j_gene: TRBJ2-7; CDR3nt: TGTGCCAGCAGTTCCGCCGGGACAGGGTCCTACGAGCAGTACTTC; CDR3aa: CASSSAGTGSYEQYF
v_gene: TRBV13; abundance: once; d_gene: NA; j_gene: TRBJ1-1; CDR3nt: TGTGCCAGCAGCCCACAGGGTCAGGGATTCACTGAAGCTTTCTTT; CDR3aa: CASSPQGQGFTEAFF
v_gene: TRBV7-2; abundance: NA; d_gene: NA; j_gene: TRBJ2-7; CDR3nt: TGTGCCAGCAGCTTCAGTACCCAGGGGACCTACGAGCAGTACTTC; CDR3aa: CASSFSTQGTYEQYF
v_gene: TRBV5-1; abundance: NA; d_gene: NA; j_gene: TRBJ2-7; CDR3nt: TGCGCCAGCAGCTGGTTACAGGGAAGGAACGAGCAGTACTTC; CDR3aa: CASSWLQGRNEQYF
v_gene: TRBV6-5; abundance: NA; d_gene: NA; j_gene: TRBJ2-1; CDR3nt: TGTGCCAGCACCGCCTACAATGAGCAGTTCTTC; CDR3aa: CASTAYNEQFF
v_gene: TRBV12-5; abundance: once; d_gene: NA; j_gene: TRBJ2-3; CDR3nt: TGTGCTAGTGGTTCGAGGGTTATGAGCACAGATACGCAGTATTTT; CDR3aa: CASGSRVMSTDTQYF
v_gene: TRBV10-2; abundance: NA; d_gene: NA; j_gene: TRBJ2-2; CDR3nt: TGCGCCAGCAGTGACAGTGCTCGGGAGCTGTTTTTT; CDR3aa: CASSDSARELFF
v_gene: TRBV5-6; abundance: NA; d_gene: NA; j_gene: TRBJ1-4; CDR3nt: TGTGCCAGCAGCTTGTACTCAGGTGGTGAAAAACTGTTTTTT; CDR3aa: CASSLYSGGEKLFF
v_gene: TRBV5-1; abundance: NA; d_gene: TRBD1; j_gene: TRBJ1-1; CDR3nt: TGCGCCAGCAGCTTGAACGGGGCAGGGGGCACTGAAGCTTTCTTT; CDR3aa: CASSLNGAGGTEAFF
v_gene: TRBV7-9; abundance: NA; d_gene: NA; j_gene: TRBJ1-1; CDR3nt: TGTGCCAGCAGCTTAGGACAGAAGAACACTGAAGCTTTCTTT; CDR3aa: CASSLGQKNTEAFF
v_gene: TRBV3-1/TRBV3-2; abundance: NA; d_gene: TRBD1; j_gene: TRBJ1-1; CDR3nt: TGTGCCAGCAGCCCCGACAGGGACCATCAAGCTTTCTTT; CDR3aa: CASSPDRDHQAFF
v_gene: TRBV7-8; abundance: NA; d_gene: TRBD2; j_gene: TRBJ2-2; CDR3nt: TGTGCCAGCAGCTTAGTCGGACTAGCGGCCGGGGAGCTGTTTTTT; CDR3aa: CASSLVGLAAGELFF
v_gene: TRBV27; abundance: NA; d_gene: TRBD1; j_gene: TRBJ1-1; CDR3nt: TGTGCCAGCAGAAAACCGGGACAGGTTACGAACACTGAAGCTTTCTTT; CDR3aa: CASRKPGQVTNTEAFF
v_gene: TRBV7-2; abundance: NA; d_gene: TRBD2; j_gene: TRBJ2-5; CDR3nt: TGTGCCAGCAGCTTAGTAGCGGGGGATCGGGAGACCCAGTACTTC; CDR3aa: CASSLVAGDRETQYF
v_gene: TRBV27; abundance: NA; d_gene: TRBD1; j_gene: TRBJ1-2; CDR3nt: TGTGCCAGCAGTTTTTATTTGACAGGGGGCCCAGGTGGCTACACCTTC; CDR3aa: CASSFYLTGGPGGYTF
v_gene: TRBV5-1; abundance: NA; d_gene: NA; j_gene: TRBJ2-3; CDR3nt: TGCGCCAGCAGCTTGCGGGTCGCGACAGATACGCAGTATTTT; CDR3aa: CASSLRVATDTQYF
v_gene: TRBV5-1; abundance: once; d_gene: NA; j_gene: TRBJ2-3; CDR3nt: TGCGCCAGCAGCGAAATGGGGCGAGCTAGCACAGATACGCAGTATTTT; CDR3aa: CASSEMGRASTDTQYF
v_gene: TRBV2; abundance: NA; d_gene: NA; j_gene: TRBJ1-1; CDR3nt: TGTGCCAGCAGTGAAGTAACCGGGACTGAAGCTTTCTTT; CDR3aa: CASSEVTGTEAFF
v_gene: TRBV6-1; abundance: NA; d_gene: TRBD1; j_gene: TRBJ1-2; CDR3nt: TGTGCCAGCAGTGAGGGACAGGGCCATGGCTACACCTTC; CDR3aa: CASSEGQGHGYTF
v_gene: TRBV7-2; abundance: NA; d_gene: NA; j_gene: TRBJ2-7; CDR3nt: TGTGCCAGCAGCCTAAACTACGAGCAGTACTTC; CDR3aa: CASSLNYEQYF
v_gene: TRBV15; abundance: NA; d_gene: TRBD1; j_gene: TRBJ2-3; CDR3nt: TGTGCCACCAGCGAGGCGACAGGGGGGACAGATACGCAGTATTTT; CDR3aa: CATSEATGGTDTQYF
v_gene: TRBV19; abundance: NA; d_gene: NA; j_gene: TRBJ1-2; CDR3nt: TGTGCCAGTAGTCCGAGCCTAGCTAACTATGGCTACACCTTC; CDR3aa: CASSPSLANYGYTF
v_gene: TRBV30; abundance: NA; d_gene: NA; j_gene: TRBJ2-7; CDR3nt: TGTGCCTGGAGGACGACTAGGAGCTCCTACGAGCAGTACTTC; CDR3aa: CAWRTTRSSYEQYF
v_gene: TRBV6-5; abundance: NA; d_gene: NA; j_gene: TRBJ1-2; CDR3nt: TGTGCCAGCCGAACTCCGGGGGGCGGCTACACCTTC; CDR3aa: CASRTPGGGYTF
v_gene: TRBV29-1; abundance: NA; d_gene: NA; j_gene: TRBJ2-1; CDR3nt: TGCAGCGTTGCTAAAAGCTCCTACAATGAGCAGTTCTTC; CDR3aa: CSVAKSSYNEQFF
v_gene: TRBV3-1/TRBV3-2; abundance: NA; d_gene: NA; j_gene: TRBJ1-2; CDR3nt: TGTGCCAGCAGCCAATACAGGGTGGGCGGCTACACCTTC; CDR3aa: CASSQYRVGGYTF
v_gene: TRBV28; abundance: once; d_gene: NA; j_gene: TRBJ2-3; CDR3nt: TGTGCCAGCAGCCTTGGACACCGCACAGATACGCAGTATTTT; CDR3aa: CASSLGHRTDTQYF
v_gene: TRBV14; abundance: NA; d_gene: NA; j_gene: TRBJ2-5; CDR3nt: TGTGCCAGCAGCCTCCTTGGACGGGGGAGTTTTGCCCAGTACTTC; CDR3aa: CASSLLGRGSFAQYF
v_gene: TRBV5-5; abundance: medium-sized; d_gene: NA; j_gene: TRBJ2-7; CDR3nt: TGTGCCAGCAGCTTTTGGATCCAGGGCCCCAACTCCTACGAGCAGTACTTC; CDR3aa: CASSFWIQGPNSYEQYF
v_gene: TRBV7-9; abundance: NA; d_gene: NA; j_gene: TRBJ2-3; CDR3nt: TGTGCCACCTCACCCGGGGGGCCGGTGACAGATACGCAGTATTTT; CDR3aa: CATSPGGPVTDTQYF
v_gene: TRBV6-5; abundance: NA; d_gene: NA; j_gene: TRBJ1-3; CDR3nt: TGTGCCAGCAGTTACTCGGAGGGCTCTGGAAACACCATATATTTT; CDR3aa: CASSYSEGSGNTIYF
v_gene: TRBV7-9; abundance: NA; d_gene: NA; j_gene: TRBJ1-1; CDR3nt: TGTGCCAGCAGCCTCGCGGGAATTATGAACACTGAAGCTTTCTTT; CDR3aa: CASSLAGIMNTEAFF
v_gene: TRBV6-5; abundance: once; d_gene: NA; j_gene: TRBJ2-5; CDR3nt: TGTGCCAGCAGTTACTCGTTAGGAGGGCAAGAGACCCAGTACTTC; CDR3aa: CASSYSLGGQETQYF
v_gene: TRBV5-1; abundance: few; d_gene: NA; j_gene: TRBJ2-5; CDR3nt: TGCGCCAGCAGCTGGGGACTACGGCTAGGGGGGGAAGAGACCCAGTACTTC; CDR3aa: CASSWGLRLGGEETQYF
v_gene: TRBV7-3; abundance: once; d_gene: TRBD2; j_gene: TRBJ2-5; CDR3nt: TGTGCCAGCAGCGCGGGAGCCCAAGAGACCCAGTACTTC; CDR3aa: CASSAGAQETQYF
v_gene: TRBV27; abundance: NA; d_gene: NA; j_gene: TRBJ1-2; CDR3nt: TGTGCCAGCAGTTTAGGGGGACACCTTAACTATGGCTACACCTTC; CDR3aa: CASSLGGHLNYGYTF
v_gene: TRBV11-3; abundance: NA; d_gene: NA; j_gene: TRBJ2-1; CDR3nt: TGTGCCAGCAGCTTTGGCGGGGTGGTGGATGAGCAGTTCTTC; CDR3aa: CASSFGGVVDEQFF
v_gene: TRBV5-1; abundance: NA; d_gene: NA; j_gene: TRBJ1-1; CDR3nt: TGCGCCAGCAGCTTGGATCCGGGTTTGACTGAAGCTTTCTTT; CDR3aa: CASSLDPGLTEAFF
v_gene: TRBV7-2; abundance: NA; d_gene: TRBD1; j_gene: TRBJ1-1; CDR3nt: TGTGCCAGCAGCAGCGACAGGGTGAGAAGGACTGAAGCTTTCTTT; CDR3aa: CASSSDRVRRTEAFF
v_gene: TRBV4-3; abundance: NA; d_gene: NA; j_gene: TRBJ2-7; CDR3nt: TGCGCCAGCAGCCCGGACTCCCGCTCCTACGAGCAGTACTTC; CDR3aa: CASSPDSRSYEQYF
v_gene: TRBV9; abundance: NA; d_gene: NA; j_gene: TRBJ1-3; CDR3nt: TGTGCCAGCAGCGTCCACCTCACAGCTACTGGAAACACCATATATTTT; CDR3aa: CASSVHLTATGNTIYF
v_gene: TRBV9; abundance: once; d_gene: NA; j_gene: TRBJ2-2; CDR3nt: TGTGCCAGCAGCCCTAGAGGGGTGAGGCGGGGAGGCACCGGGGAGCTGTTTTTT; CDR3aa: CASSPRGVRRGGTGELFF
v_gene: TRBV6-6; abundance: NA; d_gene: TRBD1; j_gene: TRBJ1-1; CDR3nt: TGTGCCAGCAGTACGCGACAGGGGCAAGACACTGAAGCTTTCTTT; CDR3aa: CASSTRQGQDTEAFF
v_gene: TRBV6-2/TRBV6-3; abundance: NA; d_gene: NA; j_gene: TRBJ1-5; CDR3nt: TGTGCCAGCAGTCCCGAAGGGAGTCAGCCCCAGCATTTT; CDR3aa: CASSPEGSQPQHF
v_gene: TRBV5-1; abundance: NA; d_gene: TRBD1; j_gene: TRBJ1-1; CDR3nt: TGCGCCAGCAGCGGTCAGGGGGAAGACACTGAAGCTTTCTTT; CDR3aa: CASSGQGEDTEAFF
v_gene: TRBV6-1; abundance: NA; d_gene: NA; j_gene: TRBJ1-1; CDR3nt: TGTGCCAGCAGTGACCTGACGGGGATCACTGAAGCTTTCTTT; CDR3aa: CASSDLTGITEAFF
v_gene: TRBV7-2; abundance: NA; d_gene: TRBD1; j_gene: TRBJ1-1; CDR3nt: TGTGCCAGCAGCTCCAGGGGGCGCGCTCCCGAAGCTTTCTTT; CDR3aa: CASSSRGRAPEAFF
v_gene: TRBV28; abundance: NA; d_gene: NA; j_gene: TRBJ2-1; CDR3nt: TGTGCCAGCACCGATAGGGGAGGTTTTAGGATAGGTGAGCAGTTCTTC; CDR3aa: CASTDRGGFRIGEQFF
v_gene: TRBV27; abundance: once; d_gene: NA; j_gene: TRBJ1-1; CDR3nt: TGTGCCAGCAGTTTGGGTCGCCAGGGGCCGATGAACACTGAAGCTTTCTTT; CDR3aa: CASSLGRQGPMNTEAFF
v_gene: TRBV7-9; abundance: few; d_gene: TRBD2; j_gene: TRBJ2-7; CDR3nt: TGTGCCAGCAGCCGGACTAGCGGGGGGTACTACGAGCAGTACTTC; CDR3aa: CASSRTSGGYYEQYF
v_gene: TRBV19; abundance: once; d_gene: NA; j_gene: TRBJ1-4; CDR3nt: TGTGCCAGTAGTCCACAGGGACGCGAAAAACTGTTTTTT; CDR3aa: CASSPQGREKLFF
v_gene: TRBV7-6; abundance: NA; d_gene: TRBD1; j_gene: TRBJ1-1; CDR3nt: TGTGCCAGCAGCACTCCACAGGGGATGAACACTGAAGCTTTCTTT; CDR3aa: CASSTPQGMNTEAFF
v_gene: TRBV7-3; abundance: NA; d_gene: NA; j_gene: TRBJ2-1; CDR3nt: TGTGCCAGCAGCACCGTACAGGGTTTTAGTGAGCAGTTCTTC; CDR3aa: CASSTVQGFSEQFF
v_gene: TRBV4-1; abundance: NA; d_gene: TRBD1; j_gene: TRBJ2-1; CDR3nt: TGCGCCAGCAGCCTGGGACAGGGTGTCAATGAGCAGTTCTTC; CDR3aa: CASSLGQGVNEQFF
v_gene: TRBV27; abundance: once; d_gene: TRBD1; j_gene: TRBJ1-1; CDR3nt: TGTGCCAGCAGTTTATGGCAGGGGGACACTGAAGCTTTCTTT; CDR3aa: CASSLWQGDTEAFF
v_gene: TRBV11-1; abundance: NA; d_gene: NA; j_gene: TRBJ1-1; CDR3nt: TGTGCCAGCAGCTTAAGGGGGAACACTGAAGCTTTCTTT; CDR3aa: CASSLRGNTEAFF
v_gene: TRBV5-1; abundance: NA; d_gene: NA; j_gene: TRBJ1-2; CDR3nt: TGCGCCAGCAGCTTGAGGGGCGGCGACTATGGCTACACCTTC; CDR3aa: CASSLRGGDYGYTF